This T cell receptor beta chain was recovered during a study of control samples from healthy donors and cancer patients. Germline trimming cut 1 base from V and 6 bases from J; bases unmatched to any gene: 19. Germline CDR1 reads SGHTA; CDR2 reads FQGNSA. The CDR3 is 19 residues long. The protocol was immunoSEQ multiplex PCR, while the TCRdb copy is restricted to in-frame clones and leaves out a portion. The sample has approximately 81,000 clones, 90% to 95% seen once. Material for sequencing was blood. The source is a woman aged 18-35 years in good health. The rearrangement joins TRBV7-2 to TRBJ2-3, with 7 bases aligning to TRBD2. CDR3 amino acids: CASSLEAIWAGASTDTQYF. The CDR3 nucleotides read TGTGCCAGCAGCTTAGAGGCCATCTGGGCGGGAGCCTCCACGGATACGCAGTATTTT.